This T cell receptor beta chain was sequenced during a study of T cell responses to AZD1222 COVID-19 vaccine. Sequenced by immunoSEQ multiplex PCR; TCRdb stores in-frame clones only, minus some. The sample holds 130,000 or so clones; about 90% are singletons and the top ten take more than 2.5%. CDR1 is SGHTA and CDR2 is FQGNSA in the germline V gene. V lost 3 bases to trimming and J lost 1 base, with 12 bases between them. This CDR3 has 15 residues. The origin of this receptor is an adult in good health. The sequencing used peripheral blood, collected on day 0 of AZD1222 vaccination. The chain links TRBV7-2 to TRBJ1-1, with a weak D call TRBD1 (5 bases). The CDR3 DNA follows: TGTGCCAGCAGCTTGACCCTCGGGGGGAACACTGAAGCTTTCTTT. Its protein is CASSLTLGGNTEAFF.